The present TCR beta chain was sequenced within a study of CD8+CD57+ T cells in acquired aplastic anemia. Study-level information: Mean DNA quantity obtained from sorted CD4+ and CD8+ cells was approximately 3 ug. Findings and limits, study-wide: Overlap between patients and controls comprised roughly 30 CD8+ CDR3 sequences.

This clonotype showed up just a few times. Its antigen is currently unknown. This clone may be a read error of a much larger clone one base away. TCR beta VDJ combinations and CDR3 sequences were profiled from genomic DNA. TCRdb re-derived calls from the reads in MiXCR, one entry per CDR3 protein. The sample records approximately 470,000 distinct CDR3 sequences, roughly a third being singletons. V gave up 7 bases and J gave up 1 base, with 7 bases separating them. Germline V gives CDR1 LNHDA, CDR2 SQIVND (reference sequence). The CDR3 has 12 residues. In patients chosen for sequencing, flow cytometry had shown CD8+CD57+ cell expansion. Among the patients, all had severe acquired aplastic anemia.

The sequence was obtained from a human donor with aplastic anemia. This sequence joins TRBV19 and TRBJ2-5, with D perhaps matching TRBD2 (5 bases). The material sequenced was sorted CD4+, CD8+, or CD8+CD57+ T cells (not recorded which) from PBMCs. CDR3: CASKDFQETQYF. The CDR3 DNA reads as TGTGCCAGTAAGGACTTCCAAGAGACCCAGTACTTC.